This T cell receptor beta chain was recorded in a study of shared clonotypes between healthy human individuals. Study-wide results and limits: An effect of sequencing depth on clonotype sharing among donors was expected.

The CDR3 extends over 13 amino acids. Germline V gene sequence: CDR1 MNHNS, CDR2 SASEGT. Between the trimmed V and J ends, which lost 1 base and 11 bases, there was a span of 12 bases. The data were produced by immunoSEQ multiplex PCR, yet TCRdb's version contains in-frame clones alone and is incomplete. The data show approximately 2.4 million clones, with around 95% seen just once and roughly 0.13% held by the top ten. In regard to this clone: The antigen remains undetermined.

The sample was naive CD4+ T cells sorted from blood. Regarding subset: CD45RA+ positively selected. The rearrangement joins TRBV6-1 to TRBJ2-1, with D possibly being TRBD2 (6 bases). This receptor was taken from a man aged 18-30 years in good health. CDR3 bases: TGTGCCAGCAGTGAAGTGCCGGGGGTGAAGCAGTTCTTC. Translated, it gives CASSEVPGVKQFF.